The 22 T cell receptor beta chains listed next were all sequenced from one sample in a study of T cell responses to AZD1222 COVID-19 vaccine (dated by TCRdb to the early 2020s). The receptor library was made with the immunoSEQ multiplex PCR assay. TCRdb retrieved this table from immuneACCESS and kept in-frame rearrangements only. Not all clones are present; in checked studies, unresolved V genes account for under half, and no reason is known for the remainder. The sample records approximately 150,000 clones, about 91% of which are singletons. 4.4% of the sample goes to the ten largest clones. The label giving this sample's time point can be read as: baseline before first vaccination. The treatment or condition tag for this specimen amounts to: meningococcal conjugate vaccine given as trial control. Sequenced material: peripheral blood, taken on day 0 of MenACWY control vaccination. Every receptor here comes from an adult in good health.

The chain has TRBV29-1 and TRBJ1-1; 7 positions match TRBD1. Germline CDR1 is SQVTM and CDR2 is ANQGSEA. The CDR3 spans 13 residues. V trimming: 4 bases; J trimming: 9 bases; junction bases outside the gene matches: 11. CDR3 region: CSVAQGVVSKAFF. As DNA, the CDR3 is TGCAGCGTTGCCCAGGGGGTCGTTTCTAAAGCTTTCTTT.

The V gene is TRBV7-2, the J gene TRBJ2-1; 7 bases match TRBD2. The CDR3 is made up of 15 amino acids. Germline V lookup: CDR1 SGHTA, CDR2 FQGNSA. The V segment lost 5 bases and the J segment 4 bases; nucleotides outside the gene matches: 8. The CDR3 protein is CASSPPGGWYNEQFF. Here the CDR3 DNA reads TGTGCCAGCAGCCCCCCCGGGGGGTGGTACAATGAGCAGTTCTTC.

This chain joins TRBV25-1 and TRBJ1-3, with D possibly being TRBD1 (5 bases). V lost 1 base, J lost 0 bases, and 13 bases lay in between. Germline lookup yields CDR1 MGHDK and CDR2 SYGVNS. The CDR3 runs 17 residues. The CDR3, as DNA: TGTGCCAGCAGTGAATTGGGACGCGGGGACTCTGGAAACACCATATATTTT. It specifies CASSELGRGDSGNTIYF.

CDR3 coding DNA: TGTGCCAGCAGCCCTAGCGGGAGCTCCTACGAGCAGTACTTC. This gives the protein CASSPSGSSYEQYF. The chain carries TRBV7-3 and TRBJ2-7, with 10 bases lining up with TRBD2. The junction had 1 base not matched to a gene; V was cut back by 5 bases and J by 0 bases. Germline CDR1 and CDR2: SGHTA and FQGTGA. The CDR3 spans 14 residues.

V usage is TRBV11-3 and J usage is TRBJ2-1; D unclear. The ends were cut back, 4 bases at V and 3 bases at J, with 13 bases in the middle. This CDR3 is built from 15 residues. Germline V lookup: CDR1 SGHNT, CDR2 YENEEA. CDR3: CASSSSGVVYNEQFF. CDR3 nucleotide sequence: TGTGCCAGCAGCTCCTCTGGGGTAGTCTACAATGAGCAGTTCTTC.

The chain joins TRBV2 to TRBJ1-1; no definite D call. CDR3 length equals 12 residues. Germline V gene lookup returns CDR1 SNHLY and CDR2 FYNNEI. The germline V and J ends were trimmed by 3 bases and 7 bases, with 9 bases remaining between them. The CDR3 is CASSELGDEAFF. CDR3 nucleotides: TGTGCCAGCAGTGAGTTAGGTGATGAAGCTTTCTTT.

This rearrangement joins TRBV11-2 to TRBJ2-2; D is unclear. The CDR3 has 15 residues. Trimming took 5 bases from V and 1 from J, leaving 11 bases between them. Germline V gene sequence: CDR1 SGHAT, CDR2 FQNNGV. DNA of the CDR3: TGTGCCAGCAGCCCAATTTCAGGGAACACCGGGGAGCTGTTTTTT. This sequence encodes CASSPISGNTGELFF.

The chain recombines TRBV24-1 with TRBJ2-2; 7 nucleotides match TRBD1. The CDR3 sequence is 17 residues long. CDR1 KGHDR and CDR2 SFDVKD come from the germline V gene. Trimming removed 0 bases from V and 4 bases from J; junction bases left unmatched: 7. CDR3 DNA: TGTGCCACCAGTGATTTGGGACAGGTAGGTTGCACCGGGGAGCTGTTTTTT. Protein product: CATSDLGQVGCTGELFF.

The J gene is TRBJ1-5, the V gene TRBV28, with 7 bases fitting TRBD1. The CDR3 spans 13 residues. With 8 bases clipped from V and 7 bases from J, the junction kept 8 bases outside the gene matches. Germline V CDR1 and CDR2: MDHEN, SYDVKM. The CDR3 coding sequence is TGTGCCAGCGGAGACAGGGCTGGGCAGCCCCAGCATTTT. This translates into CASGDRAGQPQHF.

Details on this clone: Other DNA sequences from this sample encode an identical CDR3 as well. The J gene is TRBJ2-5, the V gene TRBV6-5; D unresolved. There are 11 residues in the CDR3. Between the trimmed V and J ends, which lost 2 bases and 5 bases, there was a span of 3 bases. The germline CDR1 and CDR2 sequences are MNHEY and SVGAGI. CDR3 bases: TGTGCCAGCAGTTACGGCGAGACCCAGTACTTC. It is translated as CASSYGETQYF.

This chain uses TRBV15 with TRBJ1-2; possibly TRBD1 for D (6 bases). The V end lost 0 bases, the J end lost 8 bases, and 13 bases lay between the germline ends. Germline values: CDR1 LNHNV, CDR2 YYDKDF (reference sequence). The CDR3 is 14 residues long. CDR3 region: CATSREWGAGGYTF. As DNA, the CDR3 is TGTGCCACCAGCAGAGAATGGGGGGCAGGAGGCTACACCTTC.

DNA for the CDR3: TGTGCCAGTAGTTCCACTAGCGGGATCTTGGGCAGCATTCAGTACTTC. It is translated as CASSSTSGILGSIQYF. This chain joins TRBV19 and TRBJ2-4; 10 bases line up with TRBD2. CDR1 and CDR2 from the germline V gene are LNHDA and SQIVND (reference sequence). V lost 5 bases, J lost 9 bases, and 13 bases stayed unmatched. The CDR3 runs 16 residues.

The chain carries TRBV19 and TRBJ2-7; 7 bases line up with TRBD1. CDR3 length: 14 amino acids. V was clipped by 1 base and J by 7 bases; unmatched bases: 7. Germline-derived CDR1 and CDR2 are LNHDA and SQIVND (reference sequence). The CDR3 reads CASSIGTGLREQYF. The CDR3 region has the DNA TGTGCCAGTAGTATAGGGACAGGACTCAGGGAGCAGTACTTC.

This sequence joins TRBV2 and TRBJ1-3; the D gene is possibly TRBD1 (5 bases). Germline CDR1 and CDR2: SNHLY and FYNNEI. This CDR3 spans 15 amino acids. V dropped 0 bases and J dropped 0 bases, with 6 bases sitting between them. This CDR3 reads CASSEARASGNTIYF. The CDR3 DNA sequence: TGTGCCAGCAGTGAAGCCAGGGCCTCTGGAAACACCATATATTTT. Combining the CDR3 with reference TRBV2 and TRBJ1-3 gives the whole variable domain EPEVTQTPSHQVTQMGQEVILRCVPISNHLYFYWYRQILGQKVEFLVSFYNNEISEKSEIFDDQFSVERPDGSNFTLKIRSTKLEDSAMYFCASSEARASGNTIYFGEGSWLTVV.

This rearrangement joins TRBV6-5 to TRBJ1-2; possible D gene TRBD1, 5 bases. V was shortened by 10 bases and J by 8 bases, with 26 bases between the two germline ends. This CDR3 spans 15 amino acids. Germline assignment: CDR1 MNHEY and CDR2 SVGAGI. CDR3 DNA sequence: TGTGCCACCTCAGTAGGACTGGGGTGGGGGAGGGGCTACACCTTC. Encoded protein: CATSVGLGWGRGYTF.

The gene calls are TRBV10-3 and TRBJ2-3; no reliable D call. With 0 bases removed from V and 6 bases from J, the gap between germline ends came to 10 bases. The CDR3 consists of 14 residues. Per germline, CDR1 ENHRY and CDR2 SYGVKD. The DNA for the CDR3 is TGTGCCATCAGTGAGTCGGTCACGAGCGATACGCAGTATTTT. Translated, it gives CAISESVTSDTQYF.

This chain connects TRBV2 to TRBJ1-2, with 7 bases lining up with TRBD1. Germline assignment: CDR1 SNHLY and CDR2 FYNNEI. This CDR3 contains 13 residues. V dropped 4 bases and J dropped 6; count of bases not matched to a gene: 5. DNA for the CDR3: TGTGCCAGCAGTGTACAGGGGCGGGATGGCTACACCTTC. Translation: CASSVQGRDGYTF.

V is TRBV19 and J is TRBJ1-2, with TRBD1 identical over 8 bases. This CDR3 spans 12 amino acids. V trimming: 10 bases; J trimming: 7 bases; junction bases outside the gene matches: 8. Germline CDR1 and CDR2: LNHDA and SQIVND (reference sequence). The CDR3 nucleotides read TGTGCCATCCAGGGGGCTCTGTTTGGCTACACCTTC. Protein: CAIQGALFGYTF. The full variable domain, rest sourced from reference TRBV19 and TRBJ1-2, is DGGITQSPKYLFRKEGQNVTLSCEQNLNHDAMYWYRQDPGQGLRLIYYSQIVNDFQKGDIAEGYSVSREKKESFPLTVTSAQKNPTAFYLCAIQGALFGYTFGSGTRLTVV.

CDR3 nucleotide sequence: TGTGCCAGCAGCTTGCGCAGACCGTATGAAAAACTGTTTTTT. Translating it yields CASSLRRPYEKLFF. The J gene is TRBJ1-4, the V gene TRBV5-6; the D is unclear. CDR3 size: 14 residues. V was shortened by 1 base and J by 6 bases, with 10 bases between the two germline ends. The germline V gene encodes CDR1 SGHDT and CDR2 YYEEEE.

The chain links TRBV9 to TRBJ2-7; 11 bases map to TRBD2. CDR3 length equals 15 residues. CDR1 and CDR2 (germline): SGDLS, YYNGEE. J gave up 5 bases and V 0 bases, and 4 bases lay outside the gene matches. The CDR3, as DNA: TGTGCCAGCAGCGTAGATCTAGCGGGAGGACACGAGCAGTACTTC. It codes for CASSVDLAGGHEQYF.

This clone was found once. The chain links TRBV5-1 to TRBJ2-7, with 9 bases matching TRBD2. V shed 4 bases and J 3 bases; nucleotides not matched to a gene: 8. Germline values: CDR1 SGHRS, CDR2 YFSETQ. This CDR3 comprises 15 residues. The CDR3 protein is CASSPLAGSNYEQYF. For the CDR3, the DNA is TGCGCCAGCAGCCCACTAGCGGGCTCCAACTACGAGCAGTACTTC.

The rearrangement joins TRBV9 to TRBJ1-5; D remains ambiguous. The V and J ends lost 0 bases and 0 bases respectively, with 10 bases between them. Germline V gene lookup returns CDR1 SGDLS and CDR2 YYNGEE. The CDR3 spans 16 residues. CDR3 in amino acids: CASSVGAGYSNQPQHF. CDR3 DNA sequence: TGTGCCAGCAGCGTAGGGGCGGGTTATAGCAATCAGCCCCAGCATTTT. Supplemented by reference TRBV9 and TRBJ1-5, the full variable domain reads DSGVTQTPKHLITATGQRVTLRCSPRSGDLSVYWYQQSLDQGLQFLIQYYNGEERAKGNILERFSAQQFPDLHSELNLSSLELGDSALYFCASSVGAGYSNQPQHFGDGTRLSIL.